The present T cell receptor (beta chain) was sequenced within a study of blood T cell repertoires in COVID-19. Measured with immunoSEQ multiplex PCR; TCRdb has only the in-frame clones, and not every one. The sample includes roughly 410,000 clones, around 87% of them seen just once. Germline lookup yields CDR1 LGHDT and CDR2 YNNKEL (reference sequence). This CDR3 has 14 residues. Unmatched junction bases numbered 4, after V lost 4 bases and J lost 4 bases. The gene calls are TRBV3-1 (or the pseudogene TRBV3-2) and TRBJ1-5; 7 bases fit TRBD1. This TCR was recovered from a woman in her sixties with COVID-19, enrolled during active disease. The sequenced material came from peripheral blood. CDR3 bases: TGTGCCAGCAGCCGGGGACAGATAAATCAGCCCCAGCATTTT. Translated: CASSRGQINQPQHF.